Included here is one T cell receptor beta chain sequence, with context. Its specificity is unknown. V was pared by 5 bases and J by 6 bases, with 7 bases of the junction left unmatched. Germline-derived CDR1 and CDR2 are SGHTA and FQGNSA. This CDR3 comprises 14 residues. Subsequent to ten to eleven days of culture, CD4+ T cells were isolated. This sample is part of a study of vaccination effects on CD4 cells after COVID-19. Using immunoSEQ multiplex PCR, the repertoire was profiled, and TCRdb retains in-frame clones only, with some absent. Among 70,000 or so clones listed, 75% to 80% were seen once. Study-level results: Convalescent patients were scarce, and early post-infection timepoints were absent.

This chain connects TRBV7-2 to TRBJ1-5, with TRBD1 matching 7 bases. The sample in question was CD4+ T cells from PBMCs cultured without peptide, obtained before COVID-19 vaccination. The clonotype originates from a human donor who received a COVID-19 vaccine. CDR3 in amino acids: CASSKTGAAQPQHF. DNA for the CDR3: TGTGCCAGCAGCAAAACAGGGGCGGCTCAGCCCCAGCATTTT.